This T cell receptor beta chain was sequenced in a study of cytotoxic CD8 clonotypes in ibrutinib-treated CLL (dated by TCRdb to the early 2020s). General notes on the study: In this cohort, over 14 patients were treatment-naive and more than 9 were relapsed/refractory, while some 18 had unmutated IGHV. Partial responses were observed in some 24 patients and complete responses in 2; after a median follow-up of around 68 months, remission was maintained in roughly 14 patients and progression was observed in roughly twelve. Samples at response were collected after a median of approximately twelve months of treatment, with a range of about 6 to 40 months. On average, each sample had about 260,000 productive templates and tens of thousands of productive rearrangements. Longitudinal samples were obtainable from about 30% of the roughly 90 participants in the trial. Cryopreserved peripheral blood mononuclear cells were collected before treatment, at response, and at either disease progression or sustained remission. All remission and progressive disease samples were collected while patients were still receiving ibrutinib. The investigation overall reported the following: Sustained-remission and progressing patients did not have matched sampling times, and lymph node repertoires were not examined. Public clonotypes were found to be uncommon and were observed to contract or remain stable during treatment; the increase in clonality was shown to reflect expansion of private clonotypes at ibrutinib response. An increase in clonality was observed at ibrutinib response, with clonality remaining stable during sustained remission and falling back toward baseline at progression. Baseline clonality was found to be higher than that of age-matched healthy donors and was strongly correlated with circulating CD8+ T-cell counts.

The CDR3 numbers 16 residues from cysteine through phenylalanine. Solely the CDR3 DNA is kept, with 48 bases framed from the first base. V is pared back by 3 bases and J by 1 base, with 15 bases lying between the germline termini. CDR1 and CDR2, looked up from the germline V gene, are LGHNT and FRNRAP. The sample's time point label, decoded: 12 months on ibrutinib. Roughly 2 micrograms of genomic DNA were extracted from cryopreserved PBMCs for TCR beta library preparation. High-throughput TCR beta sequencing was performed on longitudinal blood samples from CLL patients receiving ibrutinib monotherapy. The patients took part in an open-label, single-center phase 2 trial of ibrutinib monotherapy. Comments on this clone: What this receptor recognizes is not known. Base qualities are not at hand, and no much larger clone is one base apart.

Each clonotype received, on average, roughly 9.6x coverage in deep resolution sequencing performed on a MiSeq, where the target depth lay between 1 in 1 million and 1 in 200,000 T cells. TCR beta libraries were generated with the immunoSEQ hsTCRB Kit. From the authors' description of their analysis: ImmunoSEQ Data Assistant and ImmunoSEQ Analyzer were used for data analysis, and V, D and J genes were assigned according to IMGT definitions. Clonality, which ranges from 0 to 1, was calculated as one minus the normalized Shannon entropy of productive rearrangement frequencies. Only overrepresented clonotypes making up at least 0.05% of the repertoire of each patient were included in the public clonotype analysis. Roughly 13 age-matched healthy donor repertoires from immuneACCESS were used as controls for clonality. The immuneACCESS repertoire file appears here via TCRdb, limited to in-frame rearrangements. These files lack a portion of the clones; in checked studies, under half of the deficit traces to unresolved V genes, and the cause of the others is not known. That table gives V, J and clone size, and the DNA gave D and trimming. For this sample there are nearly 100,000 clones; roughly 80% appear just once. The ten largest clones add up to less than 35% of the sample.

The sequencing used PBMCs, collected after 12 months of ibrutinib treatment. This receptor was obtained from a human donor with chronic lymphocytic leukemia. Recombination linked TRBV12-5 to TRBJ2-5, with the D assignment possibly TRBD1 or TRBD2, given 5 matching bases for each. CDR3 loop: CASGFGALALQETQYF. Read as DNA, the sequence is TGTGCTAGTGGTTTCGGGGCGTTGGCGCTCCAAGAGACCCAGTACTTC. This CDR3, with the reference TRBV12-5 and TRBJ2-5 proteins standing in past its ends, gives the full variable domain DARVTQTPRHKVTEMGQEVTMRCQPILGHNTVFWYRQTMMQGLELLAYFRNRAPLDDSGMPKDRFSAEMPDATLATLKIQPSEPRDSAVYFCASGFGALALQETQYFGPGTRLLVL.